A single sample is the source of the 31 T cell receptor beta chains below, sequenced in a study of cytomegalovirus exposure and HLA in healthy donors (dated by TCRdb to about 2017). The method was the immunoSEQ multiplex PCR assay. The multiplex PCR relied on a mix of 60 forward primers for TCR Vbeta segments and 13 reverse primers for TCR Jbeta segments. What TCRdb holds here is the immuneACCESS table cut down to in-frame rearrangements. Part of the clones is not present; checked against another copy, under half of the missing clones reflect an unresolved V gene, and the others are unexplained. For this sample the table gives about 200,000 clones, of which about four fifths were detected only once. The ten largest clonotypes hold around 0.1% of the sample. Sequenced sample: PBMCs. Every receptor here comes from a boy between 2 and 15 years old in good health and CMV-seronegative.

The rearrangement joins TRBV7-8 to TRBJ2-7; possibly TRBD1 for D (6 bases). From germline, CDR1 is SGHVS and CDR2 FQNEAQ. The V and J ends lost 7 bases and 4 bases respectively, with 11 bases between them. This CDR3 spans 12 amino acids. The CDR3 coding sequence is TGTGCCAGCAACAGGGCCGGGTACGAGCAGTACTTC. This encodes CASNRAGYEQYF.

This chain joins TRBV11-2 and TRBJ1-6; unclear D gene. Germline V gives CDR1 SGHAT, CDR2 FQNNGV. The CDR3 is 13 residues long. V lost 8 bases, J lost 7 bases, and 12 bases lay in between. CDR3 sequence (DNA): TGTGCCAGCCGCCCCACACCGAATTCACCCCTCCACTTT. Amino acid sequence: CASRPTPNSPLHF.

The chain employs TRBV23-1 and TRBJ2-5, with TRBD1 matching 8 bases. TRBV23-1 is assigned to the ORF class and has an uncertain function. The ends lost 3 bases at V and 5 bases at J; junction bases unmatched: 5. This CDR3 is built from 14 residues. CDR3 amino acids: CASSHSGGNETQYF. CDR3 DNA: TGCGCCAGCAGTCACTCAGGGGGCAACGAGACCCAGTACTTC.

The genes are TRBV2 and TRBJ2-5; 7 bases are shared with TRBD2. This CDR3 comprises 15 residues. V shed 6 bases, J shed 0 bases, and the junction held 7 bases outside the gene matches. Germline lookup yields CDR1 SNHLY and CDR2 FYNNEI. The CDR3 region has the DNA TGTGCCAGCAGATGGAGCGGGGCGCACCAAGAGACCCAGTACTTC. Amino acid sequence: CASRWSGAHQETQYF.

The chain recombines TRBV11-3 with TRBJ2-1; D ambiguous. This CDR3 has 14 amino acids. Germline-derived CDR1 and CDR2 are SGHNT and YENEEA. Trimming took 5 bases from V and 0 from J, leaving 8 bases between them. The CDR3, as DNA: TGTGCCAGCAGCCCCTCCGGCTCCTACAATGAGCAGTTCTTC. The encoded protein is CASSPSGSYNEQFF.

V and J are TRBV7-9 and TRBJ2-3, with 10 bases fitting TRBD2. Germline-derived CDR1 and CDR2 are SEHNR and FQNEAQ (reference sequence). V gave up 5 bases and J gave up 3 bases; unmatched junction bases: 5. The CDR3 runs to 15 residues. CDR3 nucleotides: TGTGCCAGCAGCCCGAGGACTAGCGGAACAGATACGCAGTATTTT. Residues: CASSPRTSGTDTQYF.

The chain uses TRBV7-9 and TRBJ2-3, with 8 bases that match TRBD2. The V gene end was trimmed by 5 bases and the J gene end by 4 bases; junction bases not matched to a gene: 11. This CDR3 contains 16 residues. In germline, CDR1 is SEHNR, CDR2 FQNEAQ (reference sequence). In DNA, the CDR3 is TGTGCCAGCAGCCCCGGGGGGGGGAAATTGGCAGATACGCAGTATTTT. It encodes CASSPGGGKLADTQYF.

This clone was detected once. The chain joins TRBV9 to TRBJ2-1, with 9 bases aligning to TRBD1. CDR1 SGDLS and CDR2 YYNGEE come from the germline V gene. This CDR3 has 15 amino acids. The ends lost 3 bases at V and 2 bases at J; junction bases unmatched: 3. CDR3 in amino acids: CASSATGGPYNEQFF. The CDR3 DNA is TGTGCCAGCAGCGCAACAGGGGGCCCCTACAATGAGCAGTTCTTC.

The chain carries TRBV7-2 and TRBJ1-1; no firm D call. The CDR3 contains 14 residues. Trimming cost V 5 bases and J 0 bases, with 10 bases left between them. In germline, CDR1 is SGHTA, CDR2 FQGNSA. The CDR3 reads CASSPGRMNTEAFF. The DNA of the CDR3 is TGTGCCAGCAGCCCAGGCCGAATGAACACTGAAGCTTTCTTT.

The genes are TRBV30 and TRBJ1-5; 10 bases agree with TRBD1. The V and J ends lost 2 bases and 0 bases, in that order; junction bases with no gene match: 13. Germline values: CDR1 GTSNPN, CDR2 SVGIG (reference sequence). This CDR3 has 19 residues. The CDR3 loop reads CAWSNHPGQGFFSNQPQHF. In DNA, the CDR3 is TGTGCCTGGAGTAATCACCCGGGACAGGGGTTTTTTAGCAATCAGCCCCAGCATTTT.

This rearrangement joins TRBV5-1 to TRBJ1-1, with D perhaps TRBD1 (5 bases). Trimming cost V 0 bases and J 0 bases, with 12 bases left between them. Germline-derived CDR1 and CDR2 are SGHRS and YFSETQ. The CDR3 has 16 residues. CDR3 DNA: TGCGCCAGCAGCTTGGATCAGGGCACTATGAACACTGAAGCTTTCTTT. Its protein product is CASSLDQGTMNTEAFF.

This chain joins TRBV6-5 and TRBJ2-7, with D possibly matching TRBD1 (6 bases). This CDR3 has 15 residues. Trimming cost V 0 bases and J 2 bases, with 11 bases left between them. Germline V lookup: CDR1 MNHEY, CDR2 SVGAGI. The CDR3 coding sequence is TGTGCCAGCAGTTACTCGTTGTCAGGGGCCTACGAGCAGTACTTC. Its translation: CASSYSLSGAYEQYF.

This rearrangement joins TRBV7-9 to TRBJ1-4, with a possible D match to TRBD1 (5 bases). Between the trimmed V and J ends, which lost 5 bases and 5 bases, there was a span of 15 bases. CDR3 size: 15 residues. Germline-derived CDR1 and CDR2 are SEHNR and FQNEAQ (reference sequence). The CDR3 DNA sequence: TGTGCCAGCAGCACCCAGGAGGGGTTCAATGAAAAACTGTTTTTT. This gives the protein CASSTQEGFNEKLFF. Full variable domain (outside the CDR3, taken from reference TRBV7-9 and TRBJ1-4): DTGVSQNPRHKITKRGQNVTFRCDPISEHNRLYWYRQTLGQGPEFLTYFQNEAQLEKSRLLSDRFSAERPKGSFSTLEIQRTEQGDSAMYLCASSTQEGFNEKLFFGSGTQLSVL.

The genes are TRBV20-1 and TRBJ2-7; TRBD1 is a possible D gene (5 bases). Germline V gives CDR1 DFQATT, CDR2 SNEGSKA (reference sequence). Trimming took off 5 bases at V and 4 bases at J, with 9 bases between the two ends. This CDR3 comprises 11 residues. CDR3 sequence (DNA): TGCAGTGCTTACGACAGATACGAGCAGTACTTC. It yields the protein CSAYDRYEQYF.

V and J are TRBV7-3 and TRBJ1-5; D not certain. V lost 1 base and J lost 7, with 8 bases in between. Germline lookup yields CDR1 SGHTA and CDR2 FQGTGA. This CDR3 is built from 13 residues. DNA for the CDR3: TGTGCCAGCAGCTTAAGGGGAGGGCAGCCCCAGCATTTT. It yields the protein CASSLRGGQPQHF. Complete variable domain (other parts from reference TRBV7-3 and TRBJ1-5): GAGVSQTPSNKVTEKGKYVELRCDPISGHTALYWYRQSLGQGPEFLIYFQGTGAADDSGLPNDRFFAVRPEGSVSTLKIQRTERGDSAVYLCASSLRGGQPQHFGDGTRLSIL.

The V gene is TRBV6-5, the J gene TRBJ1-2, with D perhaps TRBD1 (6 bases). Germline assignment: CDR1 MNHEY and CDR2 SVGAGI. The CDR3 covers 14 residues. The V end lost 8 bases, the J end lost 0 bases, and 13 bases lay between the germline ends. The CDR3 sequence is CASLGQRANYGYTF. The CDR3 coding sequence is TGTGCCAGCCTCGGACAGAGGGCTAACTATGGCTACACCTTC.

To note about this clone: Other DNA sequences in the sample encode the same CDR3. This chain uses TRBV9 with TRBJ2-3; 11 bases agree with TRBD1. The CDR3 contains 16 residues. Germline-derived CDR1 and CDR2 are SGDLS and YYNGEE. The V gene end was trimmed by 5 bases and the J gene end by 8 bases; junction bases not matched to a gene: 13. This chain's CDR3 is CASSQGQGVKEGTQYF. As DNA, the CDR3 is TGTGCCAGCAGTCAGGGACAGGGGGTAAAGGAGGGTACGCAGTATTTT.

This CDR3 reads CASRMGMRGGNNEQFF. CDR3 nucleotide sequence: TGTGCCAGCCGAATGGGGATGCGGGGTGGTAACAATGAGCAGTTCTTC. V usage is TRBV7-9 and J usage is TRBJ2-1, with D tentatively TRBD2 (6 bases). Germline loops: CDR1 SEHNR, CDR2 FQNEAQ (reference sequence). The CDR3 runs 16 residues. V lost 8 bases and J 5 bases, leaving 22 bases between the germline ends.

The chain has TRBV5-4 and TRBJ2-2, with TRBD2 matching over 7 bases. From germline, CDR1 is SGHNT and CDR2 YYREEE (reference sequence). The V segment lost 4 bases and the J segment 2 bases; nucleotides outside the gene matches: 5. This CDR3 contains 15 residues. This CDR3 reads CASSAGGGNTGELFF. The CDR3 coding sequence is TGTGCCAGCAGCGCTGGGGGGGGTAACACCGGGGAGCTGTTTTTT.

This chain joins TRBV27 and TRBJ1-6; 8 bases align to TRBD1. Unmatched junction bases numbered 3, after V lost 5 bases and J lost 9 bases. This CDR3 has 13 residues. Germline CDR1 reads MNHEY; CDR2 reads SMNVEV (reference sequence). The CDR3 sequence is CASSTGGSSPLHF. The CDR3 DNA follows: TGTGCCAGCAGTACAGGGGGTTCTTCACCCCTCCACTTT.

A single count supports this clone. The CDR3 nucleotides are TGCAGCGTTTGGAGATCTGCCTACAATGAGCAGTTCTTC. This encodes CSVWRSAYNEQFF. The V call is TRBV29-1, the J call TRBJ2-1; D ambiguous. Germline CDR1 and CDR2: SQVTM and ANQGSEA. Trimming stripped 5 bases from V and 2 bases from J, with 10 bases between. The CDR3 length is 13 residues.

As DNA, the CDR3 is TGTGCCAGCAGCCGAGGGGGAAGGGGCACAGATACGCAGTATTTT. Translating it yields CASSRGGRGTDTQYF. The chain couples TRBV7-3 to TRBJ2-3; D may be TRBD1 (6 bases). This CDR3 contains 15 residues. In germline, CDR1 is SGHTA, CDR2 FQGTGA. Trimming took off 5 bases at V and 1 base at J, with 13 bases between the two ends.

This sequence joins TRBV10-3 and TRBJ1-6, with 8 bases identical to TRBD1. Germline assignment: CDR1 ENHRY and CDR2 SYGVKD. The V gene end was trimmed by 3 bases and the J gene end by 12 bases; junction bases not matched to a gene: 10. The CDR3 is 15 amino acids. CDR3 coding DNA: TGTGCCATCAGTGACCGGGACAGGATTTTTCAACCCCTCCACTTT. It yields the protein CAISDRDRIFQPLHF.

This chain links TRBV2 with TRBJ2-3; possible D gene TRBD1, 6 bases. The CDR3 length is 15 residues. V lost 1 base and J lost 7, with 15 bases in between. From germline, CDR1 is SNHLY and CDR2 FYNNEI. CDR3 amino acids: CASSEVGGEVNTQYF. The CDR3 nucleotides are TGTGCCAGCAGTGAAGTAGGGGGAGAGGTTAATACGCAGTATTTT.

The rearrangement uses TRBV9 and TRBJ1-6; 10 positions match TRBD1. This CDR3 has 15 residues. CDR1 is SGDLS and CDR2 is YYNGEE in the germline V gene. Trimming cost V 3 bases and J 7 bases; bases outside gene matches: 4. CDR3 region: CASSGQGAGNSPLHF. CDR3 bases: TGTGCCAGCAGCGGACAGGGGGCCGGGAATTCACCCCTCCACTTT.

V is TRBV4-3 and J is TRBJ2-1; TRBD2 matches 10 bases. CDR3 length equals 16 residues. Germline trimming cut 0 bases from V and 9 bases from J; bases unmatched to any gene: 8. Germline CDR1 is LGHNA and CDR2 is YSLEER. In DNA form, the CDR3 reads TGCGCCAGCAGCCAAGAGATGGGACTAGCGATTTGTGAGCAGTTCTTC. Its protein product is CASSQEMGLAICEQFF.

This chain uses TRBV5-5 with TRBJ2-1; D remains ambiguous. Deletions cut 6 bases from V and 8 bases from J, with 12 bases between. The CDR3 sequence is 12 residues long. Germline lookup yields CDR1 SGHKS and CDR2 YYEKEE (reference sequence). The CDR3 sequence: CASIEVPHEQFF. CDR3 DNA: TGTGCCAGCATCGAGGTCCCCCATGAGCAGTTCTTC.

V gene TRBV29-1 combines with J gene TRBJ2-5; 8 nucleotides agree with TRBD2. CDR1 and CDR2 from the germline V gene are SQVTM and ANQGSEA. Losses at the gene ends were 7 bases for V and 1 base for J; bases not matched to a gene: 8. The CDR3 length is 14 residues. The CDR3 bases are TGCAGCGCCAGCGGGGGCAATCTCCAAGAGACCCAGTACTTC. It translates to CSASGGNLQETQYF.

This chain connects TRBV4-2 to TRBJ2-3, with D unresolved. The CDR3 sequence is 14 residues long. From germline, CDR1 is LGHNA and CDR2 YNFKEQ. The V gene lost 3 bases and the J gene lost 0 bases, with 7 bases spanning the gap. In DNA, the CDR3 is TGTGCCAGCAGCCAGAGCCGAAGCACAGATACGCAGTATTTT. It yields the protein CASSQSRSTDTQYF.

CDR3 region: CATRSRNSYEQYF. The CDR3 bases are TGTGCCACGAGGTCGCGGAACTCCTACGAGCAGTACTTC. The chain couples TRBV15 to TRBJ2-7, with D hard to call. Germline CDR1 LNHNV, CDR2 YYDKDF (reference sequence). This CDR3 is built from 13 residues. The V and J ends lost 9 bases and 0 bases respectively, with 12 bases between them.

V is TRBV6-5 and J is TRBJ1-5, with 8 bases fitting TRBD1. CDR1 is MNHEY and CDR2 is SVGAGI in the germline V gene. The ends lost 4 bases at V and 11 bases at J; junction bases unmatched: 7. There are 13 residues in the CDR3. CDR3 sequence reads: CASSSRTGSSQHF. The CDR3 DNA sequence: TGTGCCAGCAGTTCGAGGACAGGGTCTTCCCAGCATTTT.